Listed here are 22 T cell receptor beta chains from one sample, sequenced in a study of OX40 agonist ivuxolimab in advanced cancers. Data came from immunoSEQ multiplex PCR; TCRdb stores just in-frame clones and leaves some out. The sample records about 79,000 clones, around 92% being singletons. Sequencing used CD4+ or CD8+ T cells sorted from blood, obtained in a trial of the OX40 agonist ivuxolimab. The receptors come from an adult with an advanced solid tumor such as melanoma, head and neck, liver or kidney cancer.

This chain uses TRBV19 with TRBJ1-2, with 7 bases aligning to TRBD1. Germline assignment: CDR1 LNHDA and CDR2 SQIVND (reference sequence). The J segment lost 4 bases and the V segment lost 4 bases, leaving 15 bases of the junction unmatched. The CDR3 loop spans 17 amino acids. CDR3 nucleotide sequence: TGTGCCAGTAGTACCTCTCTCGGACAGGTCGGCATCTATGGCTACACCTTC. It yields the protein CASSTSLGQVGIYGYTF. Full variable domain (missing parts from reference TRBV19 and TRBJ1-2): DGGITQSPKYLFRKEGQNVTLSCEQNLNHDAMYWYRQDPGQGLRLIYYSQIVNDFQKGDIAEGYSVSREKKESFPLTVTSAQKNPTAFYLCASSTSLGQVGIYGYTFGSGTRLTVV.

CDR3 loop: CASSKAPSVSQWGRADDGELFF. CDR3 DNA: TGTGCCAGCAGCAAAGCCCCTTCTGTAAGCCAATGGGGGAGGGCCGACGACGGGGAGCTGTTTTTT. The V and J genes are TRBV21-1 and TRBJ2-2; TRBD2, as called in the table, went unchecked against the DNA. TRBV21-1 is designated a pseudogene. The CDR3 totals 22 residues.

V usage is TRBV28 and J usage is TRBJ2-7, with 9 bases aligning to TRBD1. Trimming took 0 bases from V and 1 from J; bases not matched to a gene: 1. CDR1 MDHEN and CDR2 SYDVKM come from the germline V gene. CDR3 length: 15 residues. CDR3: CASSLWGTGSYEQYF. The CDR3 DNA sequence: TGTGCCAGCAGTTTATGGGGGACAGGGTCCTACGAGCAGTACTTC.

The gene calls are TRBV2 and TRBJ2-5; D might be TRBD1 or TRBD2, each matching 6 bases. Germline-derived CDR1 and CDR2 are SNHLY and FYNNEI. Trimming cost V 3 bases and J 5 bases, with 19 bases left between them. CDR3 length equals 16 residues. CDR3 in DNA: TGTGCCAGCAGTGATTTAGAGGGGGGCGCCGGGGAGACCCAGTACTTC. Translated: CASSDLEGGAGETQYF. Looking up the rest from reference TRBV2 and TRBJ2-5 gives the full variable domain: EPEVTQTPSHQVTQMGQEVILRCVPISNHLYFYWYRQILGQKVEFLVSFYNNEISEKSEIFDDQFSVERPDGSNFTLKIRSTKLEDSAMYFCASSDLEGGAGETQYFGPGTRLLVL.

This chain links TRBV28 with TRBJ1-2; unclear D gene. Germline V gene sequence: CDR1 MDHEN, CDR2 SYDVKM. Trimming stripped 3 bases from V and 4 bases from J, with 18 bases between. The CDR3 consists of 16 residues. CDR3 in amino acids: CASSFPADLNFYGYTF. CDR3 sequence (DNA): TGTGCCAGCAGTTTTCCCGCTGACCTCAATTTCTATGGCTACACCTTC.

The chain is built from TRBV19 and TRBJ1-5; 10 positions agree with TRBD1. The CDR3 consists of 20 residues. Germline V gene sequence: CDR1 LNHDA, CDR2 SQIVND (reference sequence). The junction had 19 bases not matched to a gene; V was cut back by 4 bases and J by 4 bases. The CDR3 sequence is CASSNRPGQGTSLVNQPQHF. The CDR3 bases are TGTGCCAGTAGTAATCGACCGGGACAGGGGACCTCCCTCGTTAATCAGCCCCAGCATTTT.

The chain recombines TRBV15 with TRBJ2-7; D possibly uses TRBD1 or TRBD2 (5 bases each). This CDR3 is built from 15 residues. V was pared by 6 bases and J by 4 bases, with 19 bases between. Germline assignment: CDR1 LNHNV and CDR2 YYDKDF (reference sequence). The CDR3, as DNA: TGTGCCACCAGTAGGGACGAGGACGGATCTTACGAGCAGTACTTC. It codes for CATSRDEDGSYEQYF.

The gene calls are TRBV13 and TRBJ2-5; tentatively, D is TRBD1 (5 bases). Between the trimmed V and J ends, which lost 0 bases and 12 bases, there was a span of 8 bases. The V gene's germline CDR1 is PRHDT and CDR2 FYEKMQ (reference sequence). This CDR3 contains 11 residues. CDR3 sequence: CASSLGGVKYF. The CDR3 coding sequence is TGTGCCAGCAGCTTAGGAGGGGTAAAGTACTTC.

The CDR3 spells CASSLGGQGSEQYF. CDR3 sequence (DNA): TGTGCCAGCAGCCTGGGGGGACAGGGCTCCGAGCAGTACTTC. This chain links TRBV4-2 with TRBJ2-7; 9 bases align to TRBD1. CDR3 size: 14 residues. The V gene's germline CDR1 is LGHNA and CDR2 YNFKEQ. Trimming took 4 bases from V and 6 from J; bases not matched to a gene: 7.

The chain recombines TRBV5-1 with TRBJ2-3; perhaps TRBD2 as D (6 bases). The CDR3 has 14 amino acids. V was clipped by 1 base and J by 4 bases, with 10 bases between them. Germline assignment: CDR1 SGHRS and CDR2 YFSETQ. The CDR3 region has the DNA TGCGCCAGCAGCTTGAGTAGCGGCTCAGATACGCAGTATTTT. It translates to CASSLSSGSDTQYF.

The count of this clone is one. The gene calls are TRBV6-6 and TRBJ2-5; D is undetermined. The CDR3 is made up of 13 amino acids. V gave up 2 bases and J gave up 2 bases, with 6 bases separating them. CDR1 MNHNY and CDR2 SVGAGI come from the germline V gene (reference sequence). The CDR3 region is CASSYASQETQYF. The CDR3 DNA is TGTGCCAGCAGTTACGCCTCTCAAGAGACCCAGTACTTC.

The CDR3 region is CASRGTGYIGYTF. CDR3 sequence (DNA): TGTGCCAGCAGGGGGACAGGTTATATTGGCTACACCTTC. The V and J genes are TRBV2 and TRBJ1-2; 8 positions agree with TRBD1. V lost 6 bases to trimming and J lost 7 bases; unmatched junction nucleotides: 7. Germline lookup yields CDR1 SNHLY and CDR2 FYNNEI. CDR3 length: 13 residues.

The chain is built from TRBV5-1 and TRBJ2-3, with D maybe TRBD2 (6 bases). The germline V and J ends were trimmed by 2 bases and 0 bases, with 10 bases remaining between them. The CDR3 extends over 15 amino acids. Germline CDR1 is SGHRS and CDR2 is YFSETQ. Here the CDR3 DNA reads TGCGCCAGCAGCTTACTAGCTTCTAGCACAGATACGCAGTATTTT. This translates into CASSLLASSTDTQYF.

CDR3 in amino acids: CARFKVGQEFLGAKNIQYF. The CDR3 nucleotides are TGTGCCAGATTTAAGGTGGGACAGGAGTTTCTAGGAGCCAAAAACATTCAGTACTTC. This chain links TRBV6-4 with TRBJ2-4, with TRBD1 matching 8 bases. This CDR3 has 19 amino acids. V lost 9 bases, J lost 0 bases, and 19 bases stayed unmatched. The germline V gene has CDR1 MRHNA and CDR2 SNTAGT.

The chain recombines TRBV11-2 with TRBJ1-1; D gene unclear. The length of the CDR3 is 14 residues. Germline V gene sequence: CDR1 SGHAT, CDR2 FQNNGV. The V and J ends lost 0 bases and 5 bases respectively, with 10 bases between them. CDR3: CASSLDIPRTEAFF. DNA of the CDR3: TGTGCCAGCAGCTTAGACATTCCCAGGACTGAAGCTTTCTTT.

This rearrangement joins TRBV19 to TRBJ2-5; 11 bases are a match to TRBD2. Germline CDR1 is LNHDA and CDR2 is SQIVND (reference sequence). CDR3 length: 17 amino acids. With 3 bases clipped from V and 3 bases from J, the junction kept 9 bases outside the gene matches. The CDR3 loop reads CASSILAGGPGKETQYF. The CDR3 bases are TGTGCCAGTAGTATCTTAGCGGGAGGGCCGGGGAAAGAGACCCAGTACTTC. The complete variable domain, with remaining parts taken from reference TRBV19 and TRBJ2-5, reads DGGITQSPKYLFRKEGQNVTLSCEQNLNHDAMYWYRQDPGQGLRLIYYSQIVNDFQKGDIAEGYSVSREKKESFPLTVTSAQKNPTAFYLCASSILAGGPGKETQYFGPGTRLLVL.

The rearrangement joins TRBV5-1 to TRBJ2-5, with D unclear. V was pared by 0 bases and J by 4 bases, with 7 bases between. The CDR3 is made up of 13 amino acids. The germline CDR1 and CDR2 sequences are SGHRS and YFSETQ. CDR3 sequence: CASSLVERETQYF. The DNA for the CDR3 is TGCGCCAGCAGCTTGGTCGAAAGAGAGACCCAGTACTTC. Using reference TRBV5-1 and TRBJ2-5 for the parts outside the CDR3, the full variable domain is KAGVTQTPRYLIKTRGQQVTLSCSPISGHRSVSWYQQTPGQGLQFLFEYFSETQRNKGNFPGRFSGRQFSNSRSEMNVSTLELGDSALYLCASSLVERETQYFGPGTRLLVL.

The V call is TRBV10-3, the J call TRBJ1-5, with D hard to call. The CDR3 consists of 13 residues. In germline, CDR1 is ENHRY, CDR2 SYGVKD. Trimming shortened V by 7 bases and J by 3 bases, and 10 bases separated the two germline ends. The CDR3 region has the DNA TGTGCCATCAATCCCGGGAACAATCAGCCCCAGCATTTT. It codes for CAINPGNNQPQHF.

The rearrangement uses TRBV28 and TRBJ2-7; 8 bases line up with TRBD1. Trimming removed 5 bases from V and 2 bases from J; junction bases left unmatched: 8. Looked up from germline, CDR1 is MDHEN and CDR2 is SYDVKM. This CDR3 spans 15 amino acids. DNA for the CDR3: TGTGCCAGCAGTCACCAGACAGGGGTTCCCTACGAGCAGTACTTC. Translation: CASSHQTGVPYEQYF.

J is TRBJ2-5 and V is TRBV28; TRBD1 is a possible D gene (5 bases). This CDR3 has 14 amino acids. Germline V gene sequence: CDR1 MDHEN, CDR2 SYDVKM. Trimming pared 3 bases from V and 7 bases from J, leaving 15 bases between. The CDR3 region has the DNA TGTGCCAGCAGTTTGTCGGACACGGCCGGGACCCAGTACTTC. This translates into CASSLSDTAGTQYF.

The genes are TRBV5-1 and TRBJ1-2; D not resolved. CDR1 SGHRS and CDR2 YFSETQ come from the germline V gene. This CDR3 comprises 14 residues. The germline V and J ends were trimmed by 0 bases and 2 bases, with 8 bases remaining between them. The CDR3 spells CASSLVGFNYGYTF. The CDR3 DNA reads TGCGCCAGCAGCTTGGTGGGCTTCAACTATGGCTACACCTTC.

The chain links TRBV5-6 to TRBJ2-1; TRBD2 agrees at 11 bases. The germline gives CDR1 SGHDT, CDR2 YYEEEE. J gave up 2 bases and V 0 bases, and 7 bases lay outside the gene matches. The CDR3 runs 18 residues. The CDR3 region is CASSLELAGAGPYNEQFF. CDR3 coding DNA: TGTGCCAGCAGCTTGGAACTAGCGGGAGCTGGCCCCTACAATGAGCAGTTCTTC.